Each of the 27 T cell receptor beta chains below was sequenced from the same sample in a study of brain T cells in children with intractable seizures. Some clones are missing from TCRdb's copy, which holds only in-frame ones; the method was immunoSEQ multiplex PCR. The sample has fewer than 85,000 clones; 85% to 95% are singletons. The material was peripheral blood, obtained at surgery. These receptor sequences come from a boy in the first two years of life with tuberous sclerosis and intractable seizures.

The rearrangement links TRBV7-9 to TRBJ2-7; 12 bases align to TRBD2. Germline V CDR1 and CDR2: SEHNR, FQNEAQ (reference sequence). With V trimmed by 4 bases and J by 3 bases, 1 base remained unmatched. CDR3 size: 14 residues. In DNA, the CDR3 is TGTGCCAGCAGCTGGACTAGCGGGAACTACGAGCAGTACTTC. Translating gives CASSWTSGNYEQYF.

J is TRBJ2-2 and V is TRBV25-1; possibly TRBD2 for D (5 bases). CDR3 size: 15 residues. Germline lookup yields CDR1 MGHDK and CDR2 SYGVNS. V was shortened by 2 bases and J by 5 bases, with 12 bases between the two germline ends. This chain's CDR3 is CASSEGGRLTGELFF. The CDR3 DNA sequence: TGTGCCAGCAGTGAAGGAGGCAGGCTGACCGGGGAGCTGTTTTTT.

The chain couples TRBV6-1 to TRBJ2-7, with 7 bases fitting TRBD1. CDR1 is MNHNS and CDR2 is SASEGT in the germline V gene. CDR3 length: 13 residues. Losses at the gene ends were 2 bases for V and 7 bases for J; bases not matched to a gene: 5. The CDR3 spells CASSENRGGEQYF. The CDR3 DNA is TGTGCCAGCAGTGAAAACAGGGGTGGGGAGCAGTACTTC.

This clone has only one observation. The J gene is TRBJ2-3, the V gene TRBV24-1; possibly TRBD1 or TRBD2 for D (5 bases each). V lost 1 base and J 8 bases, leaving 21 bases between the germline ends. The CDR3 length is 17 residues. Per the germline V gene, CDR1 is KGHDR and CDR2 is SFDVKD. In DNA form, the CDR3 reads TGTGCCACCAGTGATTTTATTTCAGGGACCTCGTTGGCTACGCAGTATTTT. Protein sequence: CATSDFISGTSLATQYF.

This clone was seen once. The chain recombines TRBV7-8 with TRBJ1-5; D possibly corresponds to TRBD1 (6 bases). The CDR3 consists of 16 residues. The ends were cut back, 1 base at V and 6 bases at J, with 16 bases in the middle. CDR1 is SGHVS and CDR2 is FQNEAQ in the germline V gene. The DNA of the CDR3 is TGTGCCAGCAGCTTAGTTTTACAGGGTGGTAGTCAGCCCCAGCATTTT. Translation gives CASSLVLQGGSQPQHF.

V gene TRBV7-6 combines with J gene TRBJ2-3; D unclear. Trimming shortened V by 2 bases and J by 4 bases, and 16 bases separated the two germline ends. The CDR3 is 16 residues long. Germline V gene sequence: CDR1 SGHVS, CDR2 FNYEAQ. CDR3: CASSLTLDIAADTQYF. CDR3 DNA sequence: TGTGCCAGCAGCTTAACTCTTGATATTGCGGCAGATACGCAGTATTTT.

This chain joins TRBV5-4 and TRBJ2-5; TRBD2 matches at 11 bases. The germline V gene encodes CDR1 SGHNT and CDR2 YYREEE (reference sequence). V was clipped by 3 bases and J by 7 bases; unmatched bases: 14. The CDR3 length is 17 residues. CDR3 amino acids: CASSSNEPGLAVWTQYF. The CDR3 DNA is TGTGCCAGCAGCTCTAATGAACCGGGACTAGCGGTTTGGACCCAGTACTTC.

The rearrangement uses TRBV9 and TRBJ2-7, with D possibly matching TRBD1 (5 bases). From germline, CDR1 is SGDLS and CDR2 YYNGEE. Trimming took 4 bases from V and 2 from J, leaving 16 bases between them. CDR3 length: 15 amino acids. CDR3 sequence (DNA): TGTGCCAGCAGCTCCCAAACAGGAAGCGCCTACGAGCAGTACTTC. It is translated as CASSSQTGSAYEQYF.

This chain connects TRBV5-8 to TRBJ2-7; 8 bases align to TRBD1. The CDR3 totals 15 residues. In germline, CDR1 is SGHTS, CDR2 YDEGEE. J was trimmed by 2 bases and V by 2 bases; bases with no gene match: 6. The CDR3 spells CASSFLGTGAYEQYF. CDR3 in DNA: TGTGCCAGCAGCTTTCTAGGGACAGGAGCCTACGAGCAGTACTTC. Supplemented by reference TRBV5-8 and TRBJ2-7, the full variable domain reads EAGVTQSPTHLIKTRGQQATLRCSPISGHTSVYWYQQALGLGLQFLLWYDEGEERNRGNFPPRFSGRQFPNYSSELNVNALELEDSALYLCASSFLGTGAYEQYFGPGTRLTVT.

The CDR3 reads CAISDRGGNQPQHF. Written as DNA, the CDR3 is TGTGCCATTTCCGACAGGGGCGGCAATCAGCCCCAGCATTTT. The rearrangement joins TRBV10-3 to TRBJ1-5, with 8 positions matching TRBD1. The V segment lost 9 bases and the J segment 2 bases; nucleotides outside the gene matches: 6. The CDR3 runs to 14 residues. Germline loops: CDR1 ENHRY, CDR2 SYGVKD.

V is TRBV6-5 and J is TRBJ1-1; D gene uncertain. CDR1 and CDR2 (germline): MNHEY, SVGAGI. CDR3 length: 10 residues. V was pared by 5 bases and J by 12 bases, with 10 bases between. CDR3 in amino acids: CASSPQSSFF. The CDR3 region has the DNA TGTGCCAGCAGTCCCCAAAGTTCTTTCTTT.

The rearrangement uses TRBV7-8 and TRBJ2-7, with a tentative D call TRBD2 (5 bases). V shed 3 bases and J shed 4 bases, with 7 bases lying between them. The CDR3 loop spans 12 amino acids. Germline V gene lookup returns CDR1 SGHVS and CDR2 FQNEAQ. The CDR3 DNA reads as TGTGCCAGCAGCTTTCCGGGGTACGAGCAGTACTTC. Amino acids: CASSFPGYEQYF.

The chain recombines TRBV7-3 with TRBJ2-3; 9 bases map to TRBD2. There are 14 residues in the CDR3. Trimming removed 8 bases from V and 2 bases from J; junction bases left unmatched: 5. The V gene's germline CDR1 is SGHTA and CDR2 FQGTGA. This CDR3 reads CASGLAGPTDTQYF. The DNA of the CDR3 is TGTGCCAGCGGTCTAGCGGGGCCCACAGATACGCAGTATTTT.

This clone has just one count. V and J are TRBV29-1 and TRBJ2-7, with 8 bases aligning to TRBD2. CDR3 size: 13 residues. V lost 7 bases and J lost 3; bases outside the gene matches: 8. Germline lookup yields CDR1 SQVTM and CDR2 ANQGSEA. CDR3 protein: CSGALAGNYEQYF. The CDR3 bases are TGCAGCGGGGCTCTAGCGGGTAACTACGAGCAGTACTTC.

The rearrangement uses TRBV5-8 and TRBJ1-4; D gene unclear. CDR3 length equals 15 residues. CDR1 is SGHTS and CDR2 is YDEGEE in the germline V gene. Trimming took off 0 bases at V and 4 bases at J, with 10 bases between the two ends. The CDR3 loop reads CASSLDPTINEKLFF. CDR3 in DNA: TGTGCCAGCAGCTTGGACCCGACCATTAATGAAAAACTGTTTTTT.

This chain joins TRBV30 and TRBJ1-6; D is undetermined. The germline gives CDR1 GTSNPN, CDR2 SVGIG (reference sequence). The V and J ends lost 4 bases and 6 bases respectively, with 10 bases between them. The CDR3 contains 13 residues. The CDR3 protein is CAWNLGFNSPLHF. CDR3 nucleotides: TGTGCCTGGAATCTGGGGTTTAATTCACCCCTCCACTTT.

The chain joins TRBV27 to TRBJ2-3, with unresolved D. The CDR3 length is 11 residues. V lost 7 bases to trimming and J lost 6 bases, with 8 bases between them. The germline V gene encodes CDR1 MNHEY and CDR2 SMNVEV (reference sequence). The CDR3 region is CASNSRDTQYF. DNA of the CDR3: TGTGCCAGCAATTCTAGGGATACGCAGTATTTT.

For the CDR3, the DNA is TGCAGCGTGAAGACAGGGATATCCTACGAGCAGTACTTC. Translation gives CSVKTGISYEQYF. This rearrangement joins TRBV29-1 to TRBJ2-7, with TRBD1 matching 7 bases. The junction had 6 bases not matched to a gene; V was cut back by 6 bases and J by 1 base. Germline V gives CDR1 SQVTM, CDR2 ANQGSEA. The CDR3 extends over 13 amino acids.

In nucleotides, the CDR3 is TGTGCCAGCAGCTTAGGACAGTACAATGAGCAGTTCTTC. The encoded protein is CASSLGQYNEQFF. The chain carries TRBV7-9 and TRBJ2-1, with D possibly TRBD1 on 5 matching bases. Germline CDR1 reads SEHNR; CDR2 reads FQNEAQ (reference sequence). The CDR3 consists of 13 residues. Trimming removed 1 base at V and 4 bases at J, with 5 bases between. The variable domain in full, completed from reference TRBV7-9 and TRBJ2-1, reads DTGVSQNPRHKITKRGQNVTFRCDPISEHNRLYWYRQTLGQGPEFLTYFQNEAQLEKSRLLSDRFSAERPKGSFSTLEIQRTEQGDSAMYLCASSLGQYNEQFFGPGTRLTVL.

The chain combines TRBV2 with TRBJ1-6, with D hard to call. The CDR3 totals 14 residues. Germline values: CDR1 SNHLY, CDR2 FYNNEI. V lost 4 bases and J 4 bases, leaving 8 bases between the germline ends. The CDR3 DNA reads TGTGCCAGCAGTGCGACAATTTATAATTCACCCCTCCACTTT. Translating it yields CASSATIYNSPLHF.

The chain is built from TRBV7-9 and TRBJ2-5, with no clear D. Germline V CDR1 and CDR2: SEHNR, FQNEAQ (reference sequence). Trimming took off 4 bases at V and 5 bases at J, with 8 bases between the two ends. This CDR3 region has 12 residues. The CDR3 region is CASSSPLETQYF. In DNA, the CDR3 is TGTGCCAGCAGCTCGCCCTTGGAGACCCAGTACTTC.

The CDR3 region has the DNA TGTGCCAGCAGCCGGGACAGGGGGTACGAGCAGTACTTC. Protein product: CASSRDRGYEQYF. V usage is TRBV5-8 and J usage is TRBJ2-7; 11 bases are a match to TRBD1. V dropped 4 bases and J dropped 4; count of bases not matched to a gene: 1. The length of the CDR3 is 13 residues. Germline values: CDR1 SGHTS, CDR2 YDEGEE.

CDR3 region: CASSPDRNIGYGYTF. DNA for the CDR3: TGTGCCAGCTCACCAGACAGGAATATAGGATATGGCTACACCTTC. This rearrangement joins TRBV18 to TRBJ1-2, with D tentatively TRBD1 (6 bases). Trimming took off 2 bases at V and 5 bases at J, with 15 bases between the two ends. Germline values: CDR1 KGHSH, CDR2 LQKENI. This CDR3 is 15 amino acids long.

This clone turned up a few times. The CDR3 region has the DNA TGTGCCAGTAGTATAGGACAGGGCGTCAATCAGCCCCAGCATTTT. It is translated as CASSIGQGVNQPQHF. The V call is TRBV19, the J call TRBJ1-5, with 7 bases aligning to TRBD1. The CDR3 contains 15 residues. Germline loops: CDR1 LNHDA, CDR2 SQIVND (reference sequence). V dropped 1 base and J dropped 3; count of bases not matched to a gene: 3.

The gene calls are TRBV25-1 and TRBJ2-7, with a weak D call TRBD1 (5 bases). Trimming took 6 bases from V and 7 from J, leaving 16 bases between them. This CDR3 has 13 residues. Germline CDR1 is MGHDK and CDR2 is SYGVNS. CDR3 sequence (DNA): TGTGCCAGCAGACCATCAGGGTCTAGTGAGCAGTACTTC. It translates to CASRPSGSSEQYF.

The rearrangement joins TRBV19 to TRBJ2-5; a possible D gene is TRBD1 (5 bases). The CDR3 sequence is 16 residues long. V dropped 4 bases and J dropped 4 bases, with 19 bases sitting between them. Germline CDR1 and CDR2: LNHDA and SQIVND (reference sequence). The chain's CDR3 is CASSKWGGILGETQYF. DNA for the CDR3: TGTGCCAGTAGTAAATGGGGCGGCATCTTAGGAGAGACCCAGTACTTC.

The chain uses TRBV19 and TRBJ2-4; 7 bases line up with TRBD2. The germline V gene encodes CDR1 LNHDA and CDR2 SQIVND (reference sequence). The junction had 11 bases not matched to a gene; V was cut back by 6 bases and J by 0 bases. There are 17 residues in the CDR3. The CDR3 protein is CASRSLGAGLAKNIQYF. The CDR3 region has the DNA TGTGCCAGTAGATCCCTGGGAGCGGGGCTAGCCAAAAACATTCAGTACTTC.